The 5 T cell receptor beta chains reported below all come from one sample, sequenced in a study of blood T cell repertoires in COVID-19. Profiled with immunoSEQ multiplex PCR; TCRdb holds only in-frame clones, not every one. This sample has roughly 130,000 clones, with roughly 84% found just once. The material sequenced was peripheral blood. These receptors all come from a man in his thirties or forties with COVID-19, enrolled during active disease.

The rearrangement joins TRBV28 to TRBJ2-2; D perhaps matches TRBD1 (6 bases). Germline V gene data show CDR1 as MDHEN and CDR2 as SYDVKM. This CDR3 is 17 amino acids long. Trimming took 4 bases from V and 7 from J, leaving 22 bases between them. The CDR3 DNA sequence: TGTGCCAGCAGTTCCCTTCCCCGTACAGGGCCAAGCGGGGAGCTGTTTTTT. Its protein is CASSSLPRTGPSGELFF.

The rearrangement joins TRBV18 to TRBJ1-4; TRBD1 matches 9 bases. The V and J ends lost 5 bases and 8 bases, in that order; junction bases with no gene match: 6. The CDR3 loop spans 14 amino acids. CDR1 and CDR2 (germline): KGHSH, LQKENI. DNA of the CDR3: TGTGCCAGCTCAACAGGGGGCGGCGAGGAAAAACTGTTTTTT. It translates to CASSTGGGEEKLFF.

The CDR3 reads CASSYGTSALYNEQFF. CDR3 nucleotide sequence: TGCGCCAGCAGCTACGGGACTAGCGCATTATACAATGAGCAGTTCTTC. This chain uses TRBV5-1 with TRBJ2-1; TRBD2 agrees at 10 bases. The junction had 7 bases not matched to a gene; V was cut back by 3 bases and J by 4 bases. CDR1 and CDR2 from the germline V gene are SGHRS and YFSETQ. This CDR3 has 16 amino acids.

CDR3 loop: CASSLGGIAGFYEQYF. CDR3 nucleotide sequence: TGTGCCAGCAGCTTAGGGGGAATAGCGGGATTCTACGAGCAGTACTTC. The rearrangement links TRBV7-2 to TRBJ2-7, with 8 nucleotides matching TRBD2. This CDR3 has 16 residues. Germline V gene sequence: CDR1 SGHTA, CDR2 FQGNSA. Germline trimming cut 1 base from V and 3 bases from J; bases unmatched to any gene: 8.

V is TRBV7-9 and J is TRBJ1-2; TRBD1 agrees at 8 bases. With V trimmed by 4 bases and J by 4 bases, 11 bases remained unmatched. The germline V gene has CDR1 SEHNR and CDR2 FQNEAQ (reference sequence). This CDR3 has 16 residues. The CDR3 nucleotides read TGTGCCAGCAGCTCGTTCGACAGGGGACCAACCTATGGCTACACCTTC. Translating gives CASSSFDRGPTYGYTF.